These T cell receptor beta chains were read from a single sample in a study of blood T cell repertoires in COVID-19. The table came from immunoSEQ multiplex PCR; TCRdb's copy has only in-frame clones and leaves some out. The sample consists of 310,000 or so clones, approximately 88% of them appearing once. Sequencing input: PBMCs or T cells enriched from blood (not recorded which). Source of these receptors: a woman in her late teens or twenties who had recovered from COVID-19. CDR3s include the opening cysteine and the closing phenylalanine or tryptophan. A D gene is named only where the DNA matches it firmly. Expanded clones get a size class; other rows say once, few or many, or leave the size out.

D gene	clone size	V gene	J gene	CDR3 DNA	CDR3 protein
NA	once	TRBV19	TRBJ1-5	TGTGCCAGTAGTATAGGGGGTCCAGGGAGCAATCAGCCCCAGCATTTT	CASSIGGPGSNQPQHF
TRBD2	NA	TRBV4-2	TRBJ2-2	TGTGCCAGCAGACAACTAGCGGGGGAGATGACCGGGGAGCTGTTTTTT	CASRQLAGEMTGELFF
NA	NA	TRBV6-2/TRBV6-3	TRBJ1-1	TGTGCCAGCAGTTACGTTGGCAGGGGGAACACTGAAGCTTTCTTT	CASSYVGRGNTEAFF
NA	NA	TRBV7-9	TRBJ1-5	TGTGCCAGCAGCTTAAGAGATCAGCCCCAGCATTTT	CASSLRDQPQHF
NA	NA	TRBV6-4	TRBJ2-1	TGTGCCAGCAGTGAGGCCGGGTCGTTGGATGAGCAGTTCTTC	CASSEAGSLDEQFF
NA	NA	TRBV18	TRBJ1-1	TGTGCCAGCTCACCAGGGGCCATGAACACTGAAGCTTTCTTT	CASSPGAMNTEAFF
NA	NA	TRBV28	TRBJ1-6	TGTGCCAGCAGTTTCATACAGGACAGTTCACCCCTCCACTTT	CASSFIQDSSPLHF
NA	NA	TRBV6-2/TRBV6-3	TRBJ2-1	TGTGCCAGCAGTTACTTCAATAATCGGGGGAACACCTACAATGAGCAGTTCTTC	CASSYFNNRGNTYNEQFF
TRBD2	NA	TRBV2	TRBJ2-3	TGTGCCAGCAGTGGCATTAGCGGGGGGGCCTGGTACACAGATACGCAGTATTTT	CASSGISGGAWYTDTQYF
NA	once	TRBV20-1	TRBJ2-1	TGCAGTGCTAGGAGACACCCAGAGCAGTTCTTC	CSARRHPEQFF
NA	NA	TRBV5-1	TRBJ1-2	TGCGCCAGCAGCTTGGGGCCCCCACAGGGCGGATTAGCTAACTATGGCTACACCTTC	CASSLGPPQGGLANYGYTF
NA	NA	TRBV21-1	TRBJ2-3	TGTGCCAGCAGCCTCTCAGGATCTCCCTCTAGCACAGATACGCAGTATTTT	CASSLSGSPSSTDTQYF
NA	once	TRBV5-1	TRBJ1-3	TGCGCCAGCAGCTCCCAAACGGTCGAGTCTGGAAACACCATATATTTT	CASSSQTVESGNTIYF
TRBD2	NA	TRBV7-9	TRBJ2-1	TGTGCCAGCACCGCCGGGAGGAATGAGCAGTTCTTC	CASTAGRNEQFF
NA	NA	TRBV28	TRBJ1-5	TGTGCCAGCAGTCCCGCCGGGGCAGGGAGGGCTCAGCCCCAGCATTTT	CASSPAGAGRAQPQHF
NA	NA	TRBV7-2	TRBJ2-2	TGTGCCAGCAGCTCGAGGCAGAACGGGGAGCTGTTTTTT	CASSSRQNGELFF
NA	NA	TRBV7-4	TRBJ2-7	TGTGCCAGCAGCGTCGGGACTCCCTTTGCCTACGAGCAGTACTTC	CASSVGTPFAYEQYF
NA	NA	TRBV30	TRBJ2-2	TGTGCCTGGAGTGTAAACAGGGCCGGGGAGCTGTTTTTT	CAWSVNRAGELFF
NA	few	TRBV4-1	TRBJ1-2	TGCGCCAGCAGCCAAGGCTACCGAGGAAGGTCTAACTATGGCTACACCTTC	CASSQGYRGRSNYGYTF
TRBD1	NA	TRBV28	TRBJ1-5	TGTGCCAGCAGACCGACAGGGTCTCAGCCCCAGCATTTT	CASRPTGSQPQHF
NA	NA	TRBV11-2	TRBJ1-2	TGTGCCAGCAGCTTGCGTACGGGGATCATCGGCTACACCTTC	CASSLRTGIIGYTF
NA	once	TRBV11-2	TRBJ1-6	TGTGCCAGCAGCAGACAGCGAAATAATTCACCCCTCCACTTT	CASSRQRNNSPLHF
TRBD2	once	TRBV5-1	TRBJ2-5	TGCGCCAGCAGCGTTAGCGGGCAAGAGACCCAGTACTTC	CASSVSGQETQYF
NA	NA	TRBV6-2/TRBV6-3	TRBJ2-5	TGTGCCAGCAGTTACGGCCTGAGGGCACTCCAAGAGACCCAGTACTTC	CASSYGLRALQETQYF
TRBD2	NA	TRBV4-2	TRBJ2-1	TGTGCCAGCAGCCAAGACGGGGGGTTTGAGCAGTTCTTC	CASSQDGGFEQFF
NA	NA	TRBV18	TRBJ1-2	TGTGCCAGCTCAACGCGGGACCTGCAAACAAAAAACTATGGCTACACCTTC	CASSTRDLQTKNYGYTF
NA	NA	TRBV6-5	TRBJ2-7	TGTGCCAGCAGTTTGGGGGCTAGCGGCTACGAGCAGTACTTC	CASSLGASGYEQYF
TRBD2	once	TRBV27	TRBJ2-1	TGTGCCAGCAGTGCGGGACTAGCGGGTGAACATGAGCAGTTCTTC	CASSAGLAGEHEQFF
TRBD1	NA	TRBV7-8	TRBJ2-2	TGTGCCAGCAGCTTAGTACAGGGGATCACCGGGGAGCTGTTTTTT	CASSLVQGITGELFF
NA	NA	TRBV11-3	TRBJ2-3	TGTGCCAGCAGCTTAGGCGGCAGCCGCACAGATACGCAGTATTTT	CASSLGGSRTDTQYF
TRBD1	NA	TRBV4-2	TRBJ1-6	TGTGCCAGCAGCCAACCCCTACAGACAGGGATGAATTCACCCCTCCACTTT	CASSQPLQTGMNSPLHF
TRBD1	NA	TRBV5-1	TRBJ1-2	TGCGCCAGCAGCGCCACGACAGGGGTCTATGGCTACACCTTC	CASSATTGVYGYTF
TRBD2	NA	TRBV11-3	TRBJ2-5	TGTGCCAGCAGCTTCGGAGGCGGGGGGGACCAAGAGACCCAGTACTTC	CASSFGGGGDQETQYF
NA	NA	TRBV15	TRBJ1-1	TGTGCCACCAGCAGAGGGTTAAGGGGCCGCTTAATGAACACTGAAGCTTTCTTT	CATSRGLRGRLMNTEAFF
TRBD2	NA	TRBV5-4	TRBJ2-7	TGTGCCAGCAGCCCGGACGGGGGAGGGAACTACGAGCAGTACTTC	CASSPDGGGNYEQYF
TRBD1	few	TRBV5-1	TRBJ2-5	TGCGCCAGCAGCTTGGACAGGGGGCTAGTAGTCCAGTACTTC	CASSLDRGLVVQYF
NA	NA	TRBV6-2/TRBV6-3	TRBJ2-5	TGTGCCAGCAGTTACCCTCAGGGTGGTACAGAGACCCAGTACTTC	CASSYPQGGTETQYF
NA	NA	TRBV12-3/TRBV12-4	TRBJ1-1	TGTGCCAGCAGTTTAAGCAGGGACACTGAAGCTTTCTTT	CASSLSRDTEAFF
NA	NA	TRBV14	TRBJ1-1	TGTGCCAGCAGTTATGAATCGGACAGAGAGTTCACTGAAGCTTTCTTT	CASSYESDREFTEAFF
NA	NA	TRBV19	TRBJ2-1	TGTGCCAGTAGTATAAGAGGGGGGGGCGCGTTTAATGAGCAGTTCTTC	CASSIRGGGAFNEQFF
NA	NA	TRBV4-1	TRBJ2-2	TGCGCCAGCAGCTCCCGACTGGCCGGGGAGCTGTTTTTT	CASSSRLAGELFF
NA	NA	TRBV11-2	TRBJ2-7	TGTGCCAGCAGCAGAGACAAAAGCCTCTACGAGCAGTACTTC	CASSRDKSLYEQYF